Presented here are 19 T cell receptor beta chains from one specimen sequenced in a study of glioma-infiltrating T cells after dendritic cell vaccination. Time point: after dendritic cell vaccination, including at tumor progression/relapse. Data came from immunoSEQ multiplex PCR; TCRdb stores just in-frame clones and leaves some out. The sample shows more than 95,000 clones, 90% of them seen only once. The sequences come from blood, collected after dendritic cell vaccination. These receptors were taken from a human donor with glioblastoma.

CDR3 in amino acids: CASSQDHLQQETQYF. The CDR3 bases are TGCGCCAGCAGCCAAGATCACCTCCAGCAAGAGACCCAGTACTTC. The rearrangement joins TRBV4-1 to TRBJ2-5; D ambiguous. Germline loops: CDR1 MGHRA, CDR2 YSYEKL. V dropped 0 bases and J dropped 2 bases, with 10 bases sitting between them. The CDR3 is 15 amino acids.

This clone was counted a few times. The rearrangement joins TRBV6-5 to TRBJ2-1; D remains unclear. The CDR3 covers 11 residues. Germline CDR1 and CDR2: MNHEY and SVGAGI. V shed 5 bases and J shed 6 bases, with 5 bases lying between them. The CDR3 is CASSNLNEQFF. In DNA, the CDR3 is TGTGCCAGCAGTAATCTCAATGAGCAGTTCTTC.

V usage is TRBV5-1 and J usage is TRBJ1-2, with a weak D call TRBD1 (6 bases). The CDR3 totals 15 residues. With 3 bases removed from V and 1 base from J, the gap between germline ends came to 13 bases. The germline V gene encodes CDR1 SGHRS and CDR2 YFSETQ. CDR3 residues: CASSWGQGNNYGYTF. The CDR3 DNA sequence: TGCGCCAGCAGCTGGGGACAAGGAAATAACTATGGCTACACCTTC.

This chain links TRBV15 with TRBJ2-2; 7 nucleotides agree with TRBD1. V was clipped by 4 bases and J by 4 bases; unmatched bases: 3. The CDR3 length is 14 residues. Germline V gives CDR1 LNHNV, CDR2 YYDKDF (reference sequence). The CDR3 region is CATSNRGSTGELFF. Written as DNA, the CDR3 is TGTGCCACCAGCAACAGGGGAAGCACCGGGGAGCTGTTTTTT.

This chain's CDR3 is CASTSRQAVIEKLFF. Written as DNA, the CDR3 is TGTGCCAGCACCTCACGACAGGCCGTGATTGAAAAACTGTTTTTT. The chain couples TRBV6-1 to TRBJ1-4; TRBD1 is a possible D gene (6 bases). With 7 bases removed from V and 7 bases from J, the gap between germline ends came to 19 bases. The germline V gene has CDR1 MNHNS and CDR2 SASEGT. The CDR3 contains 15 residues.

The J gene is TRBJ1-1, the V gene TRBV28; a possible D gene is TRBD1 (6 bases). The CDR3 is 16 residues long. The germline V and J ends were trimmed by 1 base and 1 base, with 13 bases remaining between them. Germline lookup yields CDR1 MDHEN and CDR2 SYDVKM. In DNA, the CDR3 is TGTGCCAGCAGTTTATATGGGGAGGGGGAGAACACTGAAGCTTTCTTT. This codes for CASSLYGEGENTEAFF.

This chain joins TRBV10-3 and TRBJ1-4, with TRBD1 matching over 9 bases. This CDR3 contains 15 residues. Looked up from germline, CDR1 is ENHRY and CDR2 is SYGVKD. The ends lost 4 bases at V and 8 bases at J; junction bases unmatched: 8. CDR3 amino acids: CAISAGRDRDEKLFF. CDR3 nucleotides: TGTGCCATCAGTGCCGGGAGGGACAGGGACGAAAAACTGTTTTTT.

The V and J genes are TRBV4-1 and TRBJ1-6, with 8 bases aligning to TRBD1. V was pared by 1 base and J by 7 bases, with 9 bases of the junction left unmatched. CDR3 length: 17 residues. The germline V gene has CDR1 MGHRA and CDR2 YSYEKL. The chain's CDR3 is CASSQGADRGGNSPLHF. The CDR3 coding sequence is TGCGCCAGCAGCCAAGGCGCAGACAGGGGAGGGAATTCACCCCTCCACTTT.

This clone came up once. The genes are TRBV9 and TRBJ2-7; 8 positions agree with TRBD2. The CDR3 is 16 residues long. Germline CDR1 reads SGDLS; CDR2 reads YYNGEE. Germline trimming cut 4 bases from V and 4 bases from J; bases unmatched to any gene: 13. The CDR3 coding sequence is TGTGCCAGCAGCTCCGGCGGCACGGGAGGGCGATACGAGCAGTACTTC. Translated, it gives CASSSGGTGGRYEQYF.

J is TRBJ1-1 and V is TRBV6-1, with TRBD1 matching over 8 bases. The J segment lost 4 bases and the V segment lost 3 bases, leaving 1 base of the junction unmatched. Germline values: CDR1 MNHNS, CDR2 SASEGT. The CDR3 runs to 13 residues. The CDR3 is CASSDDRGTEAFF. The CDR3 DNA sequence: TGTGCCAGCAGTGACGACAGGGGCACTGAAGCTTTCTTT.

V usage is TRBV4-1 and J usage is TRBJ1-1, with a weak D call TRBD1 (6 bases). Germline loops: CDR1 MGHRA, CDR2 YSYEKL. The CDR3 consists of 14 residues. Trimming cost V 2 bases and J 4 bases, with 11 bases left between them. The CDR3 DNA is TGCGCCAGCAGCCAAAGGCAGGGGAGCACTGAAGCTTTCTTT. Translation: CASSQRQGSTEAFF.

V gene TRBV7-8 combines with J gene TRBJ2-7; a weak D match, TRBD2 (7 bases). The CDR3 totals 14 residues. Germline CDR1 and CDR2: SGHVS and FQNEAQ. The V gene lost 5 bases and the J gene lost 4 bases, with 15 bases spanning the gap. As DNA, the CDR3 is TGTGCCAGCAGCCCCCCGGGGGGCAAGTACGAGCAGTACTTC. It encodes CASSPPGGKYEQYF.

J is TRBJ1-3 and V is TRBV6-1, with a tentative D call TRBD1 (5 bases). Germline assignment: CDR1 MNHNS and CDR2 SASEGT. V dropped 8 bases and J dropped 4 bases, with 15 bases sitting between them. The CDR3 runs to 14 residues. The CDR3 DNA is TGTGCCAGCCAAACAGGTTATAGGGGAAACACCATATATTTT. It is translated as CASQTGYRGNTIYF.

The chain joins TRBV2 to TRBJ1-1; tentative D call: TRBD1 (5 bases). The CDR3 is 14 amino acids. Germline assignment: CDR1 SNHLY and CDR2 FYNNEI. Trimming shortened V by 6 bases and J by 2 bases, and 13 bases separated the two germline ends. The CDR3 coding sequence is TGTGCCAGCAGCCCTGACGGGGGAAACACTGAAGCTTTCTTT. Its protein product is CASSPDGGNTEAFF.

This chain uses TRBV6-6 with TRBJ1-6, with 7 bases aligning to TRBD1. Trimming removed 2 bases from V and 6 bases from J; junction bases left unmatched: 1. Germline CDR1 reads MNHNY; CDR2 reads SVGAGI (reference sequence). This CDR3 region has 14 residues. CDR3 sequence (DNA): TGTGCCAGCAGTTACCGGGACAGTAATTCACCCCTCCACTTT. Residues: CASSYRDSNSPLHF.

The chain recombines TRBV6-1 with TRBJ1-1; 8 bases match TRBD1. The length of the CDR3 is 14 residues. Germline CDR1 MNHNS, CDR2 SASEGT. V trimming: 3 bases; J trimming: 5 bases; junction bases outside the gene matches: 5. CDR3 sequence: CASSDGQGATEAFF. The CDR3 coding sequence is TGTGCCAGCAGTGACGGGCAGGGGGCGACTGAAGCTTTCTTT.

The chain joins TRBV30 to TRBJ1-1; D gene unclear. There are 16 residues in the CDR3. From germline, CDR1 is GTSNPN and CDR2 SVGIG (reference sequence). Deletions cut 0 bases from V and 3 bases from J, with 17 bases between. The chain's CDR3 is CAWSVRFGVRDTEAFF. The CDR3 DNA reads TGTGCCTGGAGTGTACGATTCGGGGTGAGGGACACTGAAGCTTTCTTT.

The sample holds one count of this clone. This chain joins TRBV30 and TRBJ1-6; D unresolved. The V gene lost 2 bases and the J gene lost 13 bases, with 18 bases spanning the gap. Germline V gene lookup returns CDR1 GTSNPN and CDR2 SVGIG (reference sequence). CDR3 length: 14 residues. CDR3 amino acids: CAWSSGGEHHPLHF. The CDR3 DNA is TGTGCCTGGAGTTCGGGCGGGGAACATCACCCCCTCCACTTT.

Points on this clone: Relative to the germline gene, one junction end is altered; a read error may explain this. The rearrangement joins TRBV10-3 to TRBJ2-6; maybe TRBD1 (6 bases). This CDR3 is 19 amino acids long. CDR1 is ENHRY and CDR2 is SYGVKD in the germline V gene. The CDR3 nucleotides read TGTGCCATCAGTGCTCTCCGGGACACCGAATACTCTGAGGCCAACGTCCTGACTTTC. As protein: CAISALRDTEYSEANVLTF.